Below, one TCR beta chain is given with its context. Its antigen remains unidentified. Base qualities are not recorded, but no much larger clone differs from it by a single base. This record comes from a study of blood T cell repertoires in COVID-19 (dated by TCRdb to the early 2020s). Background on the whole study: Samples from collaborators originated in the United States, Italy and Spain and spanned both the acute and convalescent phases of COVID-19. A freely available public database, intended as a resource for researchers studying the immune response to SARS-CoV-2, is where the repertoires were released. Where available, HLA class I and class II types were taken from metadata supplied by the sample provider and were not determined by assay-based typing. The sample metadata nearly always contained a de-identified subject ID, COVID-19 status, age in years and sex. Subjects who had been exposed to COVID-19, were actively infected with it, or had recovered from it provided the deeply sampled blood TCRbeta repertoires that made up the dataset. The samples were drawn from the first 160 participants of the ongoing ImmuneRACE study and from 1,200 or so subjects provided by 6 global collaborators. The material from the prospective study consisted of cDNA or gDNA derived from T cells, B-cell-depleted T cells, or PBMCs.

Beyond this particular receptor, the publication reports: Clinical and demographic metadata were provided uncurated, with the amount varying by source and participant.

TCRbeta CDR3 regions were amplified from genomic DNA using the immunoSEQ Assay, a bias-controlled multiplex PCR. Under the source paper's analysis protocol: Within the assay, amplification of reference gene primers was used to estimate how many nucleated cells each sample contained. Sequence reads were collapsed and filtered to measure the absolute abundance of every unique TCRbeta CDR3 rearrangement. For each sample, productive Simpson clonality was calculated as the square root of Simpson's diversity index across productive rearrangements. Imported from immuneACCESS, the table was reduced by TCRdb to in-frame sequences with V and J called. These copies leave out some clones; in studies compared against another copy, an unresolved V gene accounts for under half, and the cause of the remainder is not known. That table gives V, J and clone size, and the DNA gave D and trimming. Counted in this sample were 25,000 to 30,000 clones; 75% to 90% of them appeared once. The top ten hold around 30% of the sample.

The cysteine opens and the phenylalanine closes a CDR3 of 13 amino acids. The CDR3 DNA has 39 bases and is translated from base 1. CDR1 SGHDN and CDR2 FVKESK are derived from the germline V gene. V was cut back by 1 base and J by 7 bases, leaving a gap of 10 bases between them. One collaborating source in Seattle enrolled patients while the patients were actively infected and followed the patients over time throughout the course of disease. Whole blood was collected in K2EDTA tubes by collaborating institutions according to the institutions' own protocols. For TCRbeta analysis, collaborators shipped samples in one of three forms: frozen whole blood, isolated PBMCs, or DNA extracted from either of those sample types.

This TCR derives from a woman of 80 years or more with COVID-19, enrolled during active disease. Recombination linked TRBV14 to TRBJ2-5; TRBD1 is perhaps the D gene, given 5 matching bases. Sequencing was performed on peripheral blood. Here is the DNA: TGTGCCAGCAGCCAAGTTCAGGGTGGGACCCAGTACTTC. The resulting protein is CASSQVQGGTQYF.